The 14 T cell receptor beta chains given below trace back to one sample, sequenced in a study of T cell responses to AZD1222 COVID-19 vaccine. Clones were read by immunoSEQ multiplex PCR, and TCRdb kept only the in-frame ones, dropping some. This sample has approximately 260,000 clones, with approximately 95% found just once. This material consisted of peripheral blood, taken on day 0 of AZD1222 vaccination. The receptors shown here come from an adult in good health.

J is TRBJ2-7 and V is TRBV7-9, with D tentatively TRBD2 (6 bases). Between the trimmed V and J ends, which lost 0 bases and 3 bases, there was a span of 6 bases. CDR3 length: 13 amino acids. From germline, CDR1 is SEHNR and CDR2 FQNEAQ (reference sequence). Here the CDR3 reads CASSLARDYEQYF. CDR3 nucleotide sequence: TGTGCCAGCAGCTTAGCGCGGGACTACGAGCAGTACTTC.

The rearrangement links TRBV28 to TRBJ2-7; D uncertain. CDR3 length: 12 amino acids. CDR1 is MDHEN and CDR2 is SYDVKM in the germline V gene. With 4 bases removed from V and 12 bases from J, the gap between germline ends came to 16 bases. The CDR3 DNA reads TGTGCCAGCAGTTCCCCCCCGAGGCCCGGGTACTTC. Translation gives CASSSPPRPGYF.

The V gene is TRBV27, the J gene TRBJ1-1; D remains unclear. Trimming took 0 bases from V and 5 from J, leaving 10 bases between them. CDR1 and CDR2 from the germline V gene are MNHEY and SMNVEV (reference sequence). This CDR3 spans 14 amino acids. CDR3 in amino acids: CASSLSRLGTEAFF. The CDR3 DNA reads TGTGCCAGCAGTTTATCTCGGTTGGGTACTGAAGCTTTCTTT.

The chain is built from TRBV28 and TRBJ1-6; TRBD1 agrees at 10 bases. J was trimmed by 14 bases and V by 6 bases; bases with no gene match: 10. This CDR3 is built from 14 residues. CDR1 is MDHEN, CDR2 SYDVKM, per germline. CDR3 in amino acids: CASRDRGASSALHF. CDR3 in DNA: TGTGCCAGCAGGGACAGGGGGGCCAGTAGCGCCCTCCACTTT. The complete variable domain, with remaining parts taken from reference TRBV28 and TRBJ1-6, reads DVKVTQSSRYLVKRTGEKVFLECVQDMDHENMFWYRQDPGLGLRLIYFSYDVKMKEKGDIPEGYSVSREKKERFSLILESASTNQTSMYLCASRDRGASSALHFGNGTRLTVT.

Here the CDR3 reads CASSFTYTGELFF. CDR3 DNA: TGTGCCAGCAGCTTCACCTACACCGGGGAGCTGTTTTTT. This chain joins TRBV11-2 and TRBJ2-2; D uncertain. Trimming stripped 3 bases from V and 3 bases from J, with 5 bases between. The germline V gene encodes CDR1 SGHAT and CDR2 FQNNGV. The CDR3 loop spans 13 amino acids.

This CDR3 reads CASSPLTSGAYNEQFF. CDR3 coding DNA: TGTGCCAGCAGCCCCCTGACTAGCGGGGCTTACAATGAGCAGTTCTTC. The chain has TRBV5-5 and TRBJ2-1; 11 bases fit TRBD2. Germline values: CDR1 SGHKS, CDR2 YYEKEE (reference sequence). This CDR3 has 16 amino acids. After removal of 4 bases from V and 4 bases from J, the junction contained 7 bases not matched to a gene.

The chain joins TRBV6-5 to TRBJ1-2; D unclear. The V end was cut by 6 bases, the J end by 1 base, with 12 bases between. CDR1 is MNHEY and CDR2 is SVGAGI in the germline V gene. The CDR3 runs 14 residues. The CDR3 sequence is CASSPPGINYGYTF. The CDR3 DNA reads TGTGCCAGCAGCCCCCCCGGGATTAACTATGGCTACACCTTC.

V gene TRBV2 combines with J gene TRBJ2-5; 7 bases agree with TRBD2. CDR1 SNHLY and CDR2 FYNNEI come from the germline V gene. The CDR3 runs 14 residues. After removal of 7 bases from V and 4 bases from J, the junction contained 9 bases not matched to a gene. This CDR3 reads CASNSGAPRETQYF. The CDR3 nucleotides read TGTGCCAGCAACAGCGGGGCCCCCCGAGAGACCCAGTACTTC.

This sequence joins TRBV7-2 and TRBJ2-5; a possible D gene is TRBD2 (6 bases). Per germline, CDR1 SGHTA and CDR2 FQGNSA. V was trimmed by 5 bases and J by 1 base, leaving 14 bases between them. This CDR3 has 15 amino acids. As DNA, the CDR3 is TGTGCCAGCAGCACTAGCCCGAGGGGCCAAGAGACCCAGTACTTC. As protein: CASSTSPRGQETQYF.

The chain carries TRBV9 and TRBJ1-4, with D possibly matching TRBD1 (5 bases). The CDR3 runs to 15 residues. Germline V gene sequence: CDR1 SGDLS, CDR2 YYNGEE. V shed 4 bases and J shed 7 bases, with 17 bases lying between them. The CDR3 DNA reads TGTGCCAGCAGCCCGGGGGTGACCGACGGTGAAAAACTGTTTTTT. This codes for CASSPGVTDGEKLFF.

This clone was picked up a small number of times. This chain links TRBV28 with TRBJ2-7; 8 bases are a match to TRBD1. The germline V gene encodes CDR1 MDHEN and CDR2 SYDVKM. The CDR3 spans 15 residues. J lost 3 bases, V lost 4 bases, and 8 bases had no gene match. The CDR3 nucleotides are TGTGCCAGCAGTTCCCTTCAGGGGGCGGACTACGAGCAGTACTTC. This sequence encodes CASSSLQGADYEQYF.

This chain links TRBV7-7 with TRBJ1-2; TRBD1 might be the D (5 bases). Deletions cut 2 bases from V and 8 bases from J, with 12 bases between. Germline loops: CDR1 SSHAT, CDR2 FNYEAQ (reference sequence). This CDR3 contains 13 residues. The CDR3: CASSLQGWWGYTF. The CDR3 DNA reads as TGTGCCAGCAGCTTACAGGGTTGGTGGGGCTACACCTTC. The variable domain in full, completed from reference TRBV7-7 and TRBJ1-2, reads GAGVSQSPRYKVTKRGQDVTLRCDPISSHATLYWYQQALGQGPEFLTYFNYEAQPDKSGLPSDRFSAERPEGSISTLTIQRTEQRDSAMYRCASSLQGWWGYTFGSGTRLTVV.

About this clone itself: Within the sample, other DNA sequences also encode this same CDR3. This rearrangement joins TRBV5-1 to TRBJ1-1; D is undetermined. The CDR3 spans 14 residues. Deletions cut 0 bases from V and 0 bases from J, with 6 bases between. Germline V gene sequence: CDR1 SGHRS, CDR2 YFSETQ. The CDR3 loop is CASSLGGVNTEAFF. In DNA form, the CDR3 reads TGCGCCAGCAGCTTGGGGGGTGTGAACACTGAAGCTTTCTTT.

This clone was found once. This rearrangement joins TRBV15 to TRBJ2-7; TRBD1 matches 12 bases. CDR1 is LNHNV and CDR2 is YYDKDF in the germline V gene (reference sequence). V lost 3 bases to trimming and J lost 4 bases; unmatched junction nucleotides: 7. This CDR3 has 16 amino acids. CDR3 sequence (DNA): TGTGCCACCAGCAGCATCGGGACAGGGGGCAAATACGAGCAGTACTTC. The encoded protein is CATSSIGTGGKYEQYF. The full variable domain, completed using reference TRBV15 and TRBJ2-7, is DAMVIQNPRYQVTQFGKPVTLSCSQTLNHNVMYWYQQKSSQAPKLLFHYYDKDFNNEADTPDNFQSRRPNTSFCFLDIRSPGLGDTAMYLCATSSIGTGGKYEQYFGPGTRLTVT.